This T cell receptor beta chain was retrieved from a study of blood T cells in healthy people across ages (dated by TCRdb to between 2014 and 2017). Turning to the overall study: In model experiments, template switching captured roughly one uniquely barcoded TCR beta cDNA molecule for every two T cells. The study measured age-related changes in TCR beta repertoire diversity using deep sequencing normalized with unique cDNA molecular identifiers. Four age groups were formed from the donors: young (average approximately 16 years), middle-aged (around 41), aged (62) and long-lived (approximately 80). Donors of different ages were randomly distributed across sequencing lanes to avoid experimental bias. The study analyzed two additional independent replicas of 1 million unique cDNA reads from the same blood draw for two donors, one aged 18 to 29 and one aged 80 or older. What the authors observed across the whole study: Conclusive comparison of naive and antigen-experienced compartments was prevented by the profiling of bulk unsorted PBMCs. As age increased, observed TCR beta diversity per million T cells dropped in a roughly linear way, and a significant reduction was already evident by age 40. Compared with the aged group, the long-lived group had more naive CD4+ T cells, fewer expanded clones and increased TCR diversity, suggesting age selection. Estimates of total diversity based on one million sequenced T cells were regarded as lower bounds and as underestimates. Because donor CMV infection status was unknown, age-related changes in expanded clonotypes were potentially confounded. A strong correlation was found between observed TCR beta diversity and the percentage of naive T cells measured by flow cytometry.

Systemically healthy Caucasian individuals from Russia, 35 to 50 in total and aged roughly 6 to 100 years, were included as donors. Each donor gave 8 to 10 milliliters of peripheral blood, collected into EDTA-treated Vacutainer tubes. Ficoll-Paque density-gradient centrifugation was used to isolate PBMCs, with at least 7 million obtained per sample. Trizol reagent was used to extract total RNA from PBMCs, with at least 5 micrograms per sample. For every donor, an aliquot of PBMCs went through flow cytometry to measure the percentages of naive CD45RAhigh/CD27high T cells. The germline V gene (reference sequence) yields SGHNT for CDR1 and YYREEE for CDR2. Relative to germline, V is missing 5 bases and J is missing 6 bases, with 7 bases of the junction outside any gene match. From cysteine to phenylalanine, the CDR3 is 14 amino acids long. Only CDR3 DNA remains: 42 bases, in frame from the first base.

Of note for this clonotype: Its antigen remains unidentified. The input lacks base qualities; no much larger clone sits a single base away.

Receptors were amplified or captured by 5' RACE. TCRdb names Illumina HiSeq 2500 as the instrument used. A second PCR of roughly 7 to 11 cycles was performed with a sample-barcoded 5' primer and a J-beta primer mix. A template-switch 5' adaptor carrying 12 random nucleotides introduced a unique molecular identifier onto each TCR beta cDNA molecule. Each sample yielded at least 3 million CDR3-containing paired-end reads. First-strand cDNA was synthesized from all RNA with the Mint cDNA synthesis kit, primed by a TRBC-specific oligonucleotide. Following uracil-DNA glycosylase treatment, all cDNA underwent a first 18-cycle PCR with the universal primers M1SS and BC2_uni_R. On the study's bioinformatics: For normalization, 1 million high-quality reads were randomly selected from each sample, with every read carrying a distinct molecular identifier. Instead of being binned into consensus sequences, reads with shared molecular identifiers were discarded. MiTCR, with a Q25 quality threshold and the strictest error-elimination algorithm, was used for CDR3 identification, clonotype clustering and error correction. A nonparametric unseen species model with Euler transformation was used to estimate a lower bound on total TCR beta diversity. The raw public data were reprocessed by TCRdb itself: fastp quality trimming at Q25, MiXCR clonotype calling, in-frame beta chains only. Entries are consolidated by CDR3 protein sequence, retaining the most common genes and DNA. TCRdb, not the authors, supplied the V and J calls. The sample has 1.5 million to 2 million distinct CDR3 sequences on record, just under 50% of them singletons. The top ten hold approximately 2% of the sample.

The sequence was obtained from a middle-aged woman in good health. The chain was built from TRBV5-4 and TRBJ2-1, and 8 bases in between align with TRBD1. The sample taken for sequencing was blood. This receptor has the CDR3 CASRDREEINEQFF. The sequenced DNA: TGTGCCAGCAGGGACAGGGAAGAAATCAATGAGCAGTTCTTC.